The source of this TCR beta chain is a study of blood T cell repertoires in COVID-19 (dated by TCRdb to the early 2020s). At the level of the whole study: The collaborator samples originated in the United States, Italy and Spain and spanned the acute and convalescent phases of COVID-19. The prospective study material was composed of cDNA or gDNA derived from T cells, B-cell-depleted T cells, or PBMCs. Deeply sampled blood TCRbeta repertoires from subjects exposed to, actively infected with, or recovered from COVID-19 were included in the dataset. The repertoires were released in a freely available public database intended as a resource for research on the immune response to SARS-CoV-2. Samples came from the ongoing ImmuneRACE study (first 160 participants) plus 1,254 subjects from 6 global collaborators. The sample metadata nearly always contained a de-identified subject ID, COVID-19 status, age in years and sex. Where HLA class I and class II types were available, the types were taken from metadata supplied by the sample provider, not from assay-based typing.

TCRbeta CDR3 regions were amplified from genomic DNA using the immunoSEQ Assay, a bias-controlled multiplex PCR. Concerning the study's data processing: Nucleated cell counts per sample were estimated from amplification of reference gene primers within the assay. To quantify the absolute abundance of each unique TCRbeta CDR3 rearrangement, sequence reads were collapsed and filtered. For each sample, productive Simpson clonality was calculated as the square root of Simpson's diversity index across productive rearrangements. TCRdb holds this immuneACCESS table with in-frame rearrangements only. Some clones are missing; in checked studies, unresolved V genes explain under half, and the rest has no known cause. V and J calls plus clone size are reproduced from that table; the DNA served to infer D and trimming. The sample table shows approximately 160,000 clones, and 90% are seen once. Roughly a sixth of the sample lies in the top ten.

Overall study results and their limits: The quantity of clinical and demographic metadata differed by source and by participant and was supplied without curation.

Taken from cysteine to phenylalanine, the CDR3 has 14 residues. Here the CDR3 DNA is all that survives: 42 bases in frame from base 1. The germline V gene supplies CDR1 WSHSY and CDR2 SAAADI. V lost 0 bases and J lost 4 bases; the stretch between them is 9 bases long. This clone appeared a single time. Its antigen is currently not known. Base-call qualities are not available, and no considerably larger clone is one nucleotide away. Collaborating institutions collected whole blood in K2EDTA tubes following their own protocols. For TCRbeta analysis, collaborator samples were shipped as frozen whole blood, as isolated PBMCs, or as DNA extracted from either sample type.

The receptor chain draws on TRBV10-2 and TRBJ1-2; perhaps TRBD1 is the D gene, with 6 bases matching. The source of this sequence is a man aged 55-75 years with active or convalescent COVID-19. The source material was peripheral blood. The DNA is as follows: TGCGCCAGCAGTGAGTCGATAGGGGGCTATGGCTACACCTTC. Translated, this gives CASSESIGGYGYTF.